This TCR beta chain stems from a study of blood T cell repertoires in COVID-19. Across the whole study: T cells, B-cell-depleted T cells, or PBMCs provided the cDNA or gDNA that served as material.

The sample holds a few counts of this clone. Seattle participants joined during active infection and were tracked over time. This CDR3 comprises 14 residues. The germline CDR1 and CDR2 sequences are SGHRS and YFSETQ. V lost 4 bases, J lost 5 bases, and 2 bases stayed unmatched. Here immunoSEQ multiplex PCR was the method, and the copy in TCRdb shows in-frame clones only, minus some. In the table there are 62,000 or so clones, 78% of which are singletons. Source material: peripheral blood. V is TRBV5-1 and J is TRBJ2-5; 13 positions match TRBD2. This receptor was taken from a man aged 55 to 70 with COVID-19, enrolled during active disease. This CDR3 reads CASSVGLAGETQYF. CDR3 nucleotide sequence: TGCGCCAGCAGCGTGGGACTAGCGGGGGAGACCCAGTACTTC. Variable domain in full (rest from reference TRBV5-1 and TRBJ2-5): KAGVTQTPRYLIKTRGQQVTLSCSPISGHRSVSWYQQTPGQGLQFLFEYFSETQRNKGNFPGRFSGRQFSNSRSEMNVSTLELGDSALYLCASSVGLAGETQYFGPGTRLLVL.